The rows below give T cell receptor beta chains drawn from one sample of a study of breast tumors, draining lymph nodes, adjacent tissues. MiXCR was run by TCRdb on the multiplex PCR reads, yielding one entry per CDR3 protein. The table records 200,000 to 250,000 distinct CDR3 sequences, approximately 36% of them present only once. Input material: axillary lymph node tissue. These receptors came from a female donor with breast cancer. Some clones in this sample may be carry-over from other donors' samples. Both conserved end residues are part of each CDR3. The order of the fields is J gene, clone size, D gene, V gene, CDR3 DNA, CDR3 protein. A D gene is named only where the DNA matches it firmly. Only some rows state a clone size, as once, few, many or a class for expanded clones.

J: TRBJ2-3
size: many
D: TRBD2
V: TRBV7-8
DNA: TGTGCCAGCAGCCTCGGACTAGCGGGAGTGGGGGGCACAGATACGCAGTATTTT
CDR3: CASSLGLAGVGGTDTQYF

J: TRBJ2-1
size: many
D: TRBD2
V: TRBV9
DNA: TGTGCCAGCAGCGTGTTAGCGGGTGAGCAGTTCTTC
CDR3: CASSVLAGEQFF

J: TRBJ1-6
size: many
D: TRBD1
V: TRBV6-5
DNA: TGTGCCAGCAGCCGAGAAGACAGGGTCCGGAATTCACCCCTCCACTTT
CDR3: CASSREDRVRNSPLHF

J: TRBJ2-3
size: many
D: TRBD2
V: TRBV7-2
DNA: TGTGCCAGCAGCTCGCGGGGGGGCGAAGATACGCAGTATTTT
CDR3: CASSSRGGEDTQYF

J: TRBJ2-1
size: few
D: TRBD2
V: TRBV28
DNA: TGTGCCAGCAGTTCAGAGCTAGCGGGAGCTCAGCAGTTCTTC
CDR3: CASSSELAGAQQFF

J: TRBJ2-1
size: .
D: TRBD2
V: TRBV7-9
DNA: TGTGCCAGCAGCCAAGCGACTAGCAGGGAGGGTGAGCAGTTCTTC
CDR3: CASSQATSREGEQFF

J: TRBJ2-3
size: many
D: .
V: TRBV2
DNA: TGTGCCAGCAGTGGGGGCGGGGTAATGGGCACAGATACGCAGTATTTT
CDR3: CASSGGGVMGTDTQYF

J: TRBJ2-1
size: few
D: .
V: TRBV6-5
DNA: TGTGCCAGCAGTCACTCTTGGGGGGAGCATGTGAATGAGCAGTTCTTC
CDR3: CASSHSWGEHVNEQFF

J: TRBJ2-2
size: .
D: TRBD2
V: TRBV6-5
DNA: TGTGCCAGAAGACTAGCGGGGTTCTATAGGGGGCTGTTTTTT
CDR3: CARRLAGFYRGLFF

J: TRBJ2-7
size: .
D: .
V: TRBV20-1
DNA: TGCAGTGCAGTAGGGGGGGCTTCCTCCTCCGAGCAGTACTTC
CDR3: CSAVGGASSSEQYF

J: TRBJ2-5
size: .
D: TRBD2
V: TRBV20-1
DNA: TGCAGTGCTAGAGATCTAGCGGGGGAGGAGGATCAAGAGACCCAGTACTTC
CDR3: CSARDLAGEEDQETQYF

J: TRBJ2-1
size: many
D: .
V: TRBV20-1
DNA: TGCAGTGCTAGATCGAGCGAAGGGGGGGGGCAGTTCTTC
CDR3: CSARSSEGGGQFF

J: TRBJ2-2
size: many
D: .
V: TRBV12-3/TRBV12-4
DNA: TGTGCCAGCAGTTTATGGGAGAACACCGGGGAGCTGTTTTTT
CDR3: CASSLWENTGELFF

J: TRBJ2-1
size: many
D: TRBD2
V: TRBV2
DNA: TGTGCCAGCAGTGAAGCAGGGAGACTAGCGGTATCTAGCTCCTACAATGAGCAGTTCTTC
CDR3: CASSEAGRLAVSSSYNEQFF

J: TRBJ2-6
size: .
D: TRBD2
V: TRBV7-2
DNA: TGTGCCAGCAGCTTAAAGACTGGCGGGAGTATTGGGGCCCACGTCCTGACTTTC
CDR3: CASSLKTGGSIGAHVLTF

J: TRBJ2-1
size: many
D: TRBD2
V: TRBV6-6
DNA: TGTGCCAGCAGTAAGGGACTAGCGGGAGGTAGGAATGAGCAGTTCTTC
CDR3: CASSKGLAGGRNEQFF

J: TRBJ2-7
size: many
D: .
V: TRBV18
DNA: TGTGCCAGCTCACCCAACGCGAACTACGAGCAGTACTTC
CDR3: CASSPNANYEQYF